Detailed here is one T cell receptor beta chain. Those enrolled in Seattle joined during active infection and were followed longitudinally afterward. This sample is part of a study of blood T cell repertoires in COVID-19. Study-level information: The United States, Italy and Spain provided the acute and convalescent COVID-19 samples. PBMCs, B-cell-depleted T cells, or T cells provided the cDNA or gDNA that made up the material.

The CDR3 spans 17 residues. J gave up 8 bases and V 3 bases, and 11 bases lay outside the gene matches. Germline values: CDR1 MNHEY, CDR2 SVGEGT. In the authors' methods: Estimated nucleated cell counts came from reference gene primer amplification. Assay: immunoSEQ multiplex PCR; the TCRdb copy retains only in-frame clones and omits some. V, J and clone size were drawn from that table, and D and trimming were deduced from the DNA. Of roughly 90,000 clones listed, over 75% are singletons. The sequenced sample was peripheral blood. The chain joins TRBV6-2 or TRBV6-3 to TRBJ1-4; the match to TRBD1 covers 11 bases. The TCR originated in a woman older than 75 with COVID-19, enrolled during active disease. The DNA for the CDR3 is TGTGCCAGCAGTTATGACGGACAGGGGGCGCGGGAGGAAAAACTGTTTTTT. It codes for CASSYDGQGAREEKLFF.